Described below is a single TCR beta chain sequence and its context. Antigen specificity is unknown. The ends were cut back, 7 bases at V and 2 bases at J, with 11 bases in the middle. The CDR3 runs to 13 residues. The germline V gene encodes CDR1 MNHNS and CDR2 SASEGT. Every patient had relapsed following autologous stem cell transplantation, and cohorts differed in brentuximab vedotin exposure. Thawed PBMCs were the source of CD4+ T cells, purified by magnetic negative selection. Under best response, outcomes were complete response, partial response or progressive disease. Libraries were prepared by immunoSEQ multiplex PCR; TCRdb keeps only in-frame clonotypes and omits some of them. This sample has about 13,000 clones, with approximately 87% found just once. The data belong to a study of PD-1 blockade in classical Hodgkin lymphoma. Study results and caveats: Newly diagnosed patients had diversity similar to the baseline diversity of complete responders. The study found that TCR diversity rose significantly by C4D1 in CD4+ but not CD8+ cells.

This TCR came from a human donor with classical Hodgkin lymphoma. The sample here was CD4+ T cells from blood, taken at baseline. This chain connects TRBV6-1 to TRBJ1-1; D gene ambiguous. As DNA, the CDR3 is TGTGCCAGCATCTCGGCAGGAAACACTGAAGCTTTCTTT. Translated, it gives CASISAGNTEAFF.